This T cell receptor beta chain was sequenced during a study of OX40 agonist ivuxolimab in advanced cancers. Study at large: Ivuxolimab, an agonistic anti-OX40 (CD134) antibody, was given to patients. Whole-study results and caveats: The study observed clonal expansion of CD4+ and CD8+ blood T cells by week 6 at 0.1 to 3.0 mg/kg.

Autoimmune disease history or systemic immunosuppression excluded patients. The method was immunoSEQ multiplex PCR; TCRdb's version includes in-frame clones alone and lacks a portion of them. Here the sample spans 94,000 or so clones, less than 90% being singletons. This CDR3 has 16 residues. The V and J ends lost 2 bases and 5 bases, in that order; junction bases with no gene match: 6. Germline CDR1 reads MNHNS; CDR2 reads SASEGT. As for this clone: Its antigen is still unknown.

The clonotype was recovered from an adult with an advanced solid tumor such as melanoma, head and neck, liver or kidney cancer. The V and J genes are TRBV6-1 and TRBJ2-1; 10 nucleotides agree with TRBD2. Specimen: CD4+ or CD8+ T cells sorted from blood, collected in a trial of the OX40 agonist ivuxolimab. As DNA, the CDR3 is TGTGCCAGCAGTGAAACCAGCGGGGGGGCCAACAATGAGCAGTTCTTC. Translation gives CASSETSGGANNEQFF.